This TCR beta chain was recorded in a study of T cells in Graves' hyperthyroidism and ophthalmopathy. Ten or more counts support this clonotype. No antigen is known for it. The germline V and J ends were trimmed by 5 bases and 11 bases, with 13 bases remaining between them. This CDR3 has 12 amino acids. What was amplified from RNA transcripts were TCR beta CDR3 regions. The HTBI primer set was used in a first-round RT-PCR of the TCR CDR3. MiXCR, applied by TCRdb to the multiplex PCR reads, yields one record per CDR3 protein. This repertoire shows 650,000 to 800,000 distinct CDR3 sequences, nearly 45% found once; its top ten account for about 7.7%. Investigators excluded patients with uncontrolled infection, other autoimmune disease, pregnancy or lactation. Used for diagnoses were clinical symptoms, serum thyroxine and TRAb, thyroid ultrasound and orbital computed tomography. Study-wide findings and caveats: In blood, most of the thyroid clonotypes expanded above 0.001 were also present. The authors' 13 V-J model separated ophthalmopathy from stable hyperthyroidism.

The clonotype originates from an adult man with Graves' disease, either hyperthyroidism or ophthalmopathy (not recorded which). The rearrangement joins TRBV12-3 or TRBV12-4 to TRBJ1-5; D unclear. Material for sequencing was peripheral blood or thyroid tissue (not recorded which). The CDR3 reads CASSLGRRAQHF. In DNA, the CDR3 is TGTGCCAGCAGTCTCGGACGGAGGGCCCAGCATTTT.